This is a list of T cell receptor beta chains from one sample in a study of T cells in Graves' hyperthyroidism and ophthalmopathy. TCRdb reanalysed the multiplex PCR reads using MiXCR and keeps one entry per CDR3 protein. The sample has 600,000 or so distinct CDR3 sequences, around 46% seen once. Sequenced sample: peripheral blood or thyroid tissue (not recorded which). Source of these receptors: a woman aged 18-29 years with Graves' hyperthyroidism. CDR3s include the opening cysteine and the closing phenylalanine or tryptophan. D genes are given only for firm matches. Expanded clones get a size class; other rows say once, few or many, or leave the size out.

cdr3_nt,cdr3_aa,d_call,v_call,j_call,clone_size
TGCAGTGCTCCCTCGGGGCAGGCCGGACTAGCGGGAGAGCAGTACTTC,CSAPSGQAGLAGEQYF,TRBD2,TRBV20-1,TRBJ2-7,few
TGTGCCAGTAACTCGGACACGGATGGAAACACCATATATTTT,CASNSDTDGNTIYF,.,TRBV19,TRBJ1-3,few
TGCAGTGCTAGGGGGGAGATGCCCTCCTACGAGCAGTACTTC,CSARGEMPSYEQYF,.,TRBV20-1,TRBJ2-7,.
TGCGCCAGCAGCCAAGAGGTGGCTCTCGTTTACGAGCAGTACTTC,CASSQEVALVYEQYF,.,TRBV7-2,TRBJ2-7,.
TGTGCCAGCAGTCTAGCCTACTCCGGCTCTGGAAACACCATATATTTT,CASSLAYSGSGNTIYF,.,TRBV6-2/TRBV6-3,TRBJ1-3,few
TGTGCCAGCAGCTTCCCCGGAAACACTGAAGCTTTCTTT,CASSFPGNTEAFF,.,TRBV7-8,TRBJ1-1,many
TGTGCCAGCAGCCTCACCGGGACCAACTCTGGGGCCAACGTCCTGACTTTC,CASSLTGTNSGANVLTF,.,TRBV9,TRBJ2-6,many
TGTGCCAGCAGCTTAAACGGGTCTAACTATGGCTACACCTTC,CASSLNGSNYGYTF,.,TRBV7-3,TRBJ1-2,many
TGTGCCAGCAGTGACGGCACAGATACGCAGTATTTT,CASSDGTDTQYF,.,TRBV2,TRBJ2-3,few
TGTGCCGGACAGGGAACTTATGGCTACACCTTC,CAGQGTYGYTF,TRBD1,TRBV25-1,TRBJ1-2,.
TGTGCCTGGAGTGGGGGGGCTACGAATTCACCCCTCCACTTT,CAWSGGATNSPLHF,.,TRBV30,TRBJ1-6,.
TGTGCCAGCAGTTCCCCAGGGGGCGTGCACACTGAAGCTTTCTTT,CASSSPGGVHTEAFF,TRBD1,TRBV7-2,TRBJ1-1,.
TGCAGTGCTGCATCCGGGACGGGAGGCTACGAGCAGTACTTC,CSAASGTGGYEQYF,TRBD2,TRBV20-1,TRBJ2-7,few
TGCAGTGCTGGCCGCGAACCCCCCGGGCAAGAGACCCAGTACTTC,CSAGREPPGQETQYF,.,TRBV20-1,TRBJ2-5,.
TGCAGTGCTAGTGGGGGGGCCCTTAAGACCCAGTACTTC,CSASGGALKTQYF,.,TRBV20-1,TRBJ2-5,.
TGCAGCGTGCTACGCGGAGGGCACGAGCAGTACTTC,CSVLRGGHEQYF,.,TRBV29-1,TRBJ2-7,.
TGTGCCACCACGCCTCCCCGAGAGAGCTACACCTTC,CATTPPRESYTF,.,TRBV2,TRBJ1-2,many
TGTGCCAGCAGCGCGGGACAGTTCTACGAGCAGTACTTC,CASSAGQFYEQYF,.,TRBV7-2,TRBJ2-7,few
TGTGCCAGCAGTGTCACAGGGTCGAACGAGCAGTACTTC,CASSVTGSNEQYF,.,TRBV2,TRBJ2-7,.
TGTGCCAGCAGCCCCCGGGGGCTAGCGGGAGGTCGGCAGTACTTC,CASSPRGLAGGRQYF,TRBD2,TRBV10-3,TRBJ2-7,.
TGTGCCAGCAGTCCAGCGGGACAGGGATCCTCTGGCTACACCTTC,CASSPAGQGSSGYTF,TRBD1,TRBV25-1,TRBJ1-2,few
TGTGCCACCAGTGATTTGAGGGACAGGGCTCTCGGTCAGCCCCAGCATTTT,CATSDLRDRALGQPQHF,TRBD1,TRBV24-1,TRBJ1-5,many
TGCAGCGTGAGGCCTAGCGGGAATAATTCACCCCTCCACTTT,CSVRPSGNNSPLHF,.,TRBV29-1,TRBJ1-6,.
TGCAGCGTAGCCGGGACAATTAGCACAGATACGCAGTATTTT,CSVAGTISTDTQYF,.,TRBV29-1,TRBJ2-3,.
TGCAGTGCTAGAGTGGGACTAGCGGGGAGAGGGTACGAGCAGTACTTC,CSARVGLAGRGYEQYF,TRBD2,TRBV20-1,TRBJ2-7,once
TGTGCCAGTAGTATAGAAGGGGGCCAAGGGGAGCAGTACTTC,CASSIEGGQGEQYF,TRBD1,TRBV19,TRBJ2-7,few
TGTGCCAGTAGTATAAACAGCCGGACAGAAAACACTGAAGCTTTCTTT,CASSINSRTENTEAFF,.,TRBV7-2,TRBJ1-1,few
TGTGCCAGCAGGGGGACGGAGGTAGGCAATCAGCCCCAGCATTTT,CASRGTEVGNQPQHF,.,TRBV12-3/TRBV12-4,TRBJ1-5,few
TGCGCCAGCAGCTGGCGGACAGGGAAATCTGGAAACACCATATATTTT,CASSWRTGKSGNTIYF,TRBD1,TRBV5-1,TRBJ1-3,.
TGTGCCAGCAGCGGACAGGGGCAGTTGAACACTGAAGCTTTCTTT,CASSGQGQLNTEAFF,TRBD1,TRBV7-2,TRBJ1-1,.
TGTGCCAGCAGGGGCGGGACAGGAAGCATGAACACTGAAGCTTTCTTT,CASRGGTGSMNTEAFF,TRBD1,TRBV11-1,TRBJ1-1,.